A selection of T cell receptor beta chains follows, all from one sample in a study of T cells after yellow fever vaccination. TCRdb re-analysed the 5' RACE reads in MiXCR, keeping a single row per CDR3 protein. In the table there are some 350,000 distinct CDR3 sequences, over 5% of which are singletons. Here the sequenced sample was PBMCs, taken 5 days after the yellow fever booster vaccination. The receptor source for this set is a man in his thirties or forties who received the YFV17D yellow fever vaccine. The CDR3 runs from the conserved cysteine through the conserved F or W. D genes are given only for firm matches. The size of a clone is reported for some rows only, either as once, few or many, or as a class for expanded clones.

D gene,J gene,clone size,V gene,CDR3 DNA,CDR3 protein
.,TRBJ2-7,few,TRBV7-2,TGTGCCAGCAGCCCAGATGGGGGCTCTCGGTACTTC,CASSPDGGSRYF
TRBD2,TRBJ2-7,many,TRBV6-1,TGTGCCAGCAGTGCCGGACTAGCGGGAGGCAACGAGCAGTACTTC,CASSAGLAGGNEQYF
TRBD1,TRBJ1-1,.,TRBV7-3,TGTGCCAGCAGCCCCGGGACAGGGGAAGCTTTCTTT,CASSPGTGEAFF
.,TRBJ2-7,.,TRBV9,TGTGCCAGCAGCTTGGACCTACGGCCGTACGAGCAGTACTTC,CASSLDLRPYEQYF
.,TRBJ2-1,many,TRBV4-3,TGCGCCAGCAGCCCAGACAGTGCGGGTTACAATGAGCAGTTCTTC,CASSPDSAGYNEQFF
.,TRBJ2-7,.,TRBV9,TGTGCCAGCAGCCCGCCCCGCGGCTACGAGCAGTACTTC,CASSPPRGYEQYF
TRBD2,TRBJ2-4,many,TRBV7-6,TGTGCCAGCAGCTTAGCGCGAGTAACTAGCGGGATATGGGGGAACATTCAGTACTTC,CASSLARVTSGIWGNIQYF
TRBD1,TRBJ2-5,.,TRBV5-1,TGCGCCAGCTCCGGGACAGGGGGCTTGGAGACCCAGTACTTC,CASSGTGGLETQYF
TRBD1,TRBJ1-5,.,TRBV20-1,TGCAGTGCTAGAAGGGGGACAGGGACGGAGCCCCAGCATTTT,CSARRGTGTEPQHF
TRBD1,TRBJ2-7,few,TRBV20-1,TGCAGTGCTAGAGTGGTAGGACAGGTCAAGCCGGGCACCTACGAGCAGTACTTC,CSARVVGQVKPGTYEQYF
TRBD2,TRBJ2-1,many,TRBV6-5,TGTGCCAGCAGTTACCCATCGACTAGCGTTAGCTCCTACAATGAGCAGTTCTTC,CASSYPSTSVSSYNEQFF
TRBD1,TRBJ2-5,.,TRBV28,TGTGCCAGCAGTTCGACAGGGGCAAACCAAGAGACCCAGTACTTC,CASSSTGANQETQYF
TRBD1,TRBJ1-2,few,TRBV7-8,TGTGCCAGCAGCTCAACCCTCCAGGGGGCGAACTATGGCTACACCTTC,CASSSTLQGANYGYTF
.,TRBJ2-7,.,TRBV14,TGTGCCGGCAGCCAAACAGGGAAGTGGTACTTC,CAGSQTGKWYF
TRBD2,TRBJ2-7,few,TRBV20-1,TGCAGTGGGACTAGCGGATCCTACGAGCAGTACTTC,CSGTSGSYEQYF
.,TRBJ2-3,many,TRBV6-1,TGTGCCAGCAGTCCCGGGTGGGCTGGCACAGATACGCAGTATTTT,CASSPGWAGTDTQYF
TRBD2,TRBJ2-1,.,TRBV5-1,TGCGCCAGCAGCTCCGTGACTAGCGGGGGTCCCAATGAGCAGTTCTTC,CASSSVTSGGPNEQFF
TRBD1,TRBJ1-1,.,TRBV20-1,TGCAGTGCTGAGGGACAGCTCACTGAAGCTTTCTTT,CSAEGQLTEAFF
.,TRBJ2-6,many,TRBV5-4,TGTGCCAGCAGCTCGGACATTAGCGGGGCCAACGTCCTGACTTTC,CASSSDISGANVLTF
.,TRBJ2-1,.,TRBV7-6,TGTGCCAGCAGCTCCGTTCACCGGGGGAATGAGCAGTTCTTC,CASSSVHRGNEQFF
.,TRBJ1-4,.,TRBV29-1,TGCAGCGCATCAAACGTTGATGAAAAACTGTTTTTT,CSASNVDEKLFF
.,TRBJ2-3,many,TRBV11-3,TGTGCCAGCAGCTTAGGAGTAGGCACAGATACGCAGTATTTT,CASSLGVGTDTQYF
.,TRBJ2-6,.,TRBV6-2/TRBV6-3,TGTGCCAGCAGTTATCTCCGCTCTGGGGCCAACGTCCTGACTTTC,CASSYLRSGANVLTF
TRBD1,TRBJ1-1,many,TRBV20-1,TGCAGTGCTGGGACAGACACTGAAGCTTTCTTT,CSAGTDTEAFF
TRBD2,TRBJ2-1,.,TRBV10-2,TGCGCCAGCAGTGAAGTCGGGAGGAATCTGAATGAGCAGTTCTTC,CASSEVGRNLNEQFF
TRBD1,TRBJ2-5,.,TRBV20-1,TGCAGTGCTTTTCCCGGGACAGGGGAAGAGACCCAGTACTTC,CSAFPGTGEETQYF
TRBD1,TRBJ2-5,many,TRBV29-1,TGCAGCGTTGAATCCCGACAGGGACCCCAAGAGACCCAGTACTTC,CSVESRQGPQETQYF